Listed below are T cell receptor beta chains from one sample, sequenced in a study of shared clonotypes between healthy human individuals. Clones were sequenced by immunoSEQ multiplex PCR, and TCRdb holds only the in-frame ones, with some missing. The sample holds millions of clones, about 92% seen once. Sequences were obtained from naive CD8+ T cells from PBMCs. These receptors all stem from a young man in good health. Some clones in this sample may be carry-over from other donors' samples. The CDR3 runs from the conserved cysteine through the conserved F or W. The D gene is left open where the match is weak. Part of the rows lack a size; the others show once, few, many or a class for expanded clones.

v_gene	j_gene	d_gene	abundance	CDR3aa	CDR3nt
TRBV6-1	TRBJ2-7	NA	NA	CASSERLPYEQYF	TGTGCCAGCAGTGAACGGTTACCCTACGAGCAGTACTTC
TRBV11-2	TRBJ2-2	NA	NA	CASSTFPRTGPRGPGELFF	TGTGCCAGCAGCACTTTCCCTCGGACGGGCCCTCGAGGGCCCGGGGAGCTGTTTTTT
TRBV27	TRBJ2-7	TRBD2	NA	CASSFLAGVVDYEQYF	TGTGCCAGCAGTTTCCTAGCGGGAGTCGTGGACTACGAGCAGTACTTC
TRBV14	TRBJ2-7	NA	once	CASSPGLTYEQYF	TGTGCCAGCAGCCCGGGACTCACCTACGAGCAGTACTTC
TRBV5-1	TRBJ2-7	NA	NA	CASSFGQLYEQYF	TGCGCCAGCAGCTTCGGACAGCTCTACGAGCAGTACTTC
TRBV5-4	TRBJ2-1	TRBD2	NA	CASFRAGDYYNEQFF	TGTGCCAGCTTCCGAGCGGGAGATTATTACAATGAGCAGTTCTTC
TRBV7-2	TRBJ2-2	NA	NA	CASSLGWNTGELFF	TGTGCCAGCAGCTTAGGTTGGAACACCGGGGAGCTGTTTTTT
TRBV27	TRBJ2-3	NA	NA	CASRPLVKPDTQYF	TGTGCCAGCAGACCACTAGTTAAGCCAGATACGCAGTATTTT
TRBV7-3	TRBJ1-2	NA	NA	CASSGGDGYTF	TGTGCCAGCAGCGGCGGAGATGGCTACACCTTC
TRBV27	TRBJ1-5	TRBD1	NA	CASSSGGAGQPQHF	TGTGCCAGCAGTTCAGGGGGCGCCGGCCAGCCCCAGCATTTT
TRBV7-9	TRBJ2-4	NA	NA	CASSLPGEGIQYF	TGTGCCAGCAGCCTCCCGGGGGAAGGCATTCAGTACTTC
TRBV5-1	TRBJ2-1	TRBD1	NA	CASSGRDRYNEQFF	TGCGCCAGCAGCGGCCGGGACAGGTACAATGAGCAGTTCTTC
TRBV27	TRBJ2-7	NA	NA	CASSFRFGRGHEQYF	TGTGCCAGCAGTTTCCGCTTCGGCAGGGGCCACGAGCAGTACTTC
TRBV4-3	TRBJ1-4	NA	NA	CASSQGTSPGEKLFF	TGCGCCAGCAGCCAAGGGACGTCTCCCGGGGAAAAACTGTTTTTT
TRBV5-6	TRBJ1-5	NA	few	CASSFLEAQPQHF	TGTGCCAGCAGCTTTTTGGAGGCACAGCCCCAGCATTTT
TRBV4-1	TRBJ1-5	NA	NA	CASSQALVGSQPQHF	TGCGCCAGCAGCCAAGCCTTAGTCGGGAGTCAGCCCCAGCATTTT
TRBV11-2	TRBJ2-6	NA	NA	CASSPKVPRGAGANVLTF	TGTGCCAGCAGCCCAAAGGTGCCTAGGGGTGCTGGGGCCAACGTCCTGACTTTC
TRBV4-1	TRBJ1-1	NA	NA	CASSPARENTEAFF	TGCGCCAGCAGCCCCGCCCGGGAGAACACTGAAGCTTTCTTT
TRBV13	TRBJ1-3	NA	NA	CASSPGSGGNTIYF	TGTGCCAGCAGCCCGGGGAGTGGTGGAAACACCATATATTTT
TRBV27	TRBJ2-7	TRBD2	NA	CASSFISGREGEQYF	TGTGCCAGCAGTTTCATTAGCGGGAGGGAGGGCGAGCAGTACTTC
TRBV7-3	TRBJ2-2	NA	NA	CASSSTGGYGELFF	TGTGCCAGCAGCTCCACGGGCGGGTACGGGGAGCTGTTTTTT
TRBV29-1	TRBJ2-7	TRBD1	NA	CSVEVGGTGYDEQYF	TGCAGCGTTGAAGTCGGAGGGACAGGGTACGACGAGCAGTACTTC
TRBV7-9	TRBJ2-6	NA	NA	CASSEFPSGANVLTF	TGTGCCAGCAGCGAGTTTCCCTCTGGGGCCAACGTCCTGACTTTC
TRBV27	TRBJ2-6	NA	NA	CASSLSGPQLSSGANVLTF	TGTGCCAGCAGTTTATCAGGCCCCCAACTTAGCTCTGGGGCCAACGTCCTGACTTTC
TRBV11-2	TRBJ2-3	NA	NA	CASSLVFLGTDTDTQYF	TGTGCCAGCAGCTTAGTCTTTCTTGGGACCGACACAGATACGCAGTATTTT
TRBV11-1	TRBJ2-1	TRBD2	NA	CASSFHPLAGGELNEQFF	TGTGCCAGCAGTTTTCACCCCTTAGCGGGAGGGGAGCTCAATGAGCAGTTCTTC
TRBV4-1	TRBJ1-1	NA	NA	CASSQPPTGINTEAFF	TGCGCCAGCAGCCAACCCCCCACCGGGATTAACACTGAAGCTTTCTTT
TRBV18	TRBJ2-6	NA	few	CASSPQASPFSGANVLTF	TGTGCCAGCTCACCACAAGCTAGCCCCTTCTCTGGGGCCAACGTCCTGACTTTC
TRBV7-8	TRBJ2-5	TRBD2	NA	CASSSEGGARETQYF	TGTGCCAGCAGCTCCGAGGGAGGGGCGAGGGAGACCCAGTACTTC
TRBV7-9	TRBJ2-4	NA	NA	CASSSQSGWLKNIQYF	TGTGCCAGCAGCTCCCAATCAGGATGGCTCAAAAACATTCAGTACTTC
TRBV30	TRBJ2-7	NA	NA	CAWSVMGYEQYF	TGTGCCTGGAGTGTAATGGGTTACGAGCAGTACTTC
TRBV9	TRBJ1-5	NA	few	CASSVGSGSNQPQHF	TGTGCCAGCAGCGTAGGGTCAGGTAGCAATCAGCCCCAGCATTTT
TRBV7-9	TRBJ1-3	NA	NA	CASSPPLGNTIYF	TGTGCCAGCAGCCCTCCACTGGGAAACACCATATATTTT
TRBV4-1	TRBJ2-7	TRBD2	NA	CASSQDTLTSSNEQYF	TGCGCCAGCAGCCAAGATACCTTGACTAGCTCCAACGAGCAGTACTTC
TRBV27	TRBJ2-1	NA	NA	CASKIRGFSYNEQFF	TGTGCCAGCAAAATAAGGGGTTTCTCCTACAATGAGCAGTTCTTC
TRBV2	TRBJ2-3	NA	NA	CASSVIQGGVTDTQYF	TGTGCCAGCAGTGTGATACAGGGGGGGGTCACAGATACGCAGTATTTT
TRBV19	TRBJ2-2	NA	NA	CASSIRQRGVNGELFF	TGTGCCAGTAGTATCCGACAAAGGGGCGTAAACGGGGAGCTGTTTTTT
TRBV5-6	TRBJ1-2	NA	NA	CASSLVGGGYTF	TGTGCCAGCAGCTTGGTGGGGGGTGGCTACACCTTC
TRBV27	TRBJ2-1	TRBD2	NA	CASSLSYGGLNEQFF	TGTGCCAGCAGTTTATCTTATGGGGGACTAAATGAGCAGTTCTTC
TRBV7-3	TRBJ1-2	TRBD1	NA	CASSPGTGVSGYTF	TGTGCCAGCAGCCCTGGGACAGGGGTTTCTGGCTACACCTTC
TRBV27	TRBJ2-7	NA	NA	CASSLSTPYEQYF	TGTGCCAGCAGTTTATCTACTCCTTACGAGCAGTACTTC
TRBV6-7	TRBJ2-7	TRBD2	NA	CASSYPPLLAGVCEQYF	TGTGCCAGCAGTTACCCCCCCTTACTAGCGGGAGTTTGCGAGCAGTACTTC
TRBV19	TRBJ1-1	TRBD1	NA	CASSLWTGNTEAFF	TGTGCCAGTAGTCTCTGGACAGGCAACACTGAAGCTTTCTTT
TRBV7-3	TRBJ2-3	NA	NA	CASSPHLSTDTQYF	TGTGCCAGCAGTCCCCACCTGAGCACAGATACGCAGTATTTT
TRBV12-5	TRBJ1-2	NA	once	CASPGAGAFYGYTF	TGTGCTAGCCCAGGGGCAGGGGCGTTCTATGGCTACACCTTC
TRBV13	TRBJ2-7	NA	NA	CASSPAGGSYEQYF	TGTGCCAGCAGCCCCGCCGGCGGATCCTACGAGCAGTACTTC
TRBV9	TRBJ2-2	TRBD1	NA	CASSRTGTGELFF	TGTGCCAGCAGCCGGACAGGGACCGGGGAGCTGTTTTTT
TRBV2	TRBJ2-7	NA	NA	CASSDGKDAYEQYF	TGTGCCAGCAGTGATGGGAAGGACGCCTACGAGCAGTACTTC
TRBV9	TRBJ2-5	NA	NA	CASSVAGGGVGETQYF	TGTGCCAGCAGCGTAGCTGGAGGGGGCGTAGGGGAGACCCAGTACTTC
TRBV7-6	TRBJ2-7	TRBD2	NA	CASSSLAGGLPEQYF	TGTGCCAGCAGCTCCCTAGCGGGAGGGCTCCCCGAGCAGTACTTC
TRBV30	TRBJ2-6	NA	NA	CACLWGQGPGAGANVLTF	TGTGCCTGCCTTTGGGGCCAGGGGCCAGGGGCTGGGGCCAACGTCCTGACTTTC
TRBV29-1	TRBJ2-7	NA	NA	CSVADSTYEQYF	TGCAGCGTTGCAGACAGTACCTACGAGCAGTACTTC
TRBV27	TRBJ1-1	NA	NA	CASSLLGGAPAFF	TGTGCCAGCAGTTTATTAGGGGGGGCACCAGCTTTCTTT
TRBV27	TRBJ2-5	TRBD1	NA	CASSGRQGSAETQYF	TGTGCCAGCAGTGGGCGACAGGGATCGGCGGAGACCCAGTACTTC
TRBV27	TRBJ2-7	TRBD1	NA	CASSTPGQGFHEQYF	TGTGCCAGCAGTACACCGGGACAGGGATTCCACGAGCAGTACTTC
TRBV4-3	TRBJ2-7	NA	NA	CASSQDLAEWNEQYF	TGCGCCAGCAGCCAAGATTTGGCGGAGTGGAACGAGCAGTACTTC
TRBV6-4	TRBJ1-1	TRBD1	NA	CASSSPGQGDTEAFF	TGTGCCAGCAGTTCCCCGGGACAGGGGGACACTGAAGCTTTCTTT